This T cell receptor beta chain was recorded in a study of T cells in Graves' hyperthyroidism and ophthalmopathy. Study conclusions and caveats: Ophthalmopathy was told apart from stable hyperthyroidism by a 13 V-J model.

CDR1 and CDR2 from the germline V gene are LNHDA and SQIVND (reference sequence). This CDR3 has 15 amino acids. Between the trimmed V and J ends, which lost 2 bases and 5 bases, there was a span of 13 bases. The definition of stable Graves' hyperthyroidism was no ophthalmopathy progression within 18 months. Lactation, pregnancy, other autoimmune disease or uncontrolled infection excluded patients. Regions amplified from RNA transcripts were the TCR beta CDR3 regions. During a first-round RT-PCR of the TCR CDR3, the HTBI primer set was used. TCRdb re-derived calls from the multiplex PCR reads in MiXCR, one entry per CDR3 protein. The sample holds 350,000 to 400,000 distinct CDR3 sequences; around 14% are singletons and the top ten take 11%. This clonotype came up many times. Antigen: not known.

The V call is TRBV19, the J call TRBJ1-5; possible D gene TRBD1, 6 bases. The sample was blood. The TCR comes from an older woman with Graves' hyperthyroidism. Here the CDR3 DNA reads TGTGCCAGTAGTATAATTGGGGACAACTATCAGCCCCAGCATTTT. Protein product: CASSIIGDNYQPQHF.